This is a list of T cell receptor beta chains from one sample in a study of T cell responses to AZD1222 COVID-19 vaccine. The protocol was immunoSEQ multiplex PCR, while the TCRdb copy is restricted to in-frame clones and leaves out a portion. The sample has 120,000 or so clones, around 92% seen once; the top ten hold approximately 1%. Sequenced here: peripheral blood, sampled on day 0 of AZD1222 vaccination. Receptors were obtained from an adult in good health. The CDR3 runs from the conserved cysteine through the conserved F or W. Fields, in order: J gene, clone size, V gene, D gene, CDR3 protein, CDR3 DNA. The D gene is left open where the match is weak. Not all rows give a size; the values are once, few, many and, for expanded clones, a class.

TRBJ1-1 | . | TRBV5-1 | . | CASSLSGGDTEAFF | TGCGCCAGCAGCTTGAGCGGTGGCGATACTGAAGCTTTCTTT
TRBJ2-6 | . | TRBV9 | . | CASSAGVTNVLTF | TGTGCCAGCAGCGCAGGGGTAACCAACGTCCTGACTTTC
TRBJ2-5 | . | TRBV6-5 | TRBD2 | CASSYSRAGGQETQYF | TGTGCCAGCAGTTACTCGAGAGCGGGAGGCCAAGAGACCCAGTACTTC
TRBJ2-2 | . | TRBV24-1 | TRBD1 | CATSDLHGRGLTGELFF | TGTGCCACCAGTGATTTGCACGGTAGGGGGCTCACCGGGGAGCTGTTTTTT
TRBJ2-1 | . | TRBV25-1 | . | CASSEWTEGHNEQFF | TGTGCCAGCAGTGAGTGGACGGAAGGTCACAATGAGCAGTTCTTC
TRBJ2-1 | . | TRBV3-1/TRBV3-2 | . | CASSQDRVPNEQFF | TGTGCCAGCAGCCAAGATCGAGTCCCGAATGAGCAGTTCTTC
TRBJ2-3 | once | TRBV10-3 | TRBD2 | CAISYTSGSTDTQYF | TGTGCCATCAGTTACACTAGCGGGAGCACAGATACGCAGTATTTT
TRBJ2-5 | . | TRBV9 | . | CASSVGTEETQYF | TGTGCCAGCAGCGTCGGAACAGAAGAGACCCAGTACTTC
TRBJ1-6 | . | TRBV11-2 | . | CASSLEAGAPNPYSPLHF | TGTGCCAGCAGCTTAGAGGCCGGGGCTCCGAACCCCTATTCACCCCTCCACTTT
TRBJ2-2 | . | TRBV7-9 | . | CASSLPRDTGELFF | TGTGCCAGCAGCTTACCCAGGGACACCGGGGAGCTGTTTTTT
TRBJ1-2 | . | TRBV25-1 | . | CASSDRGPRYGYTF | TGTGCCAGCAGTGACCGGGGGCCGCGATATGGCTACACCTTC
TRBJ2-2 | once | TRBV11-3 | . | CASSPHSAGELFF | TGTGCCAGCAGCCCCCACAGCGCCGGGGAGCTGTTTTTT
TRBJ2-7 | . | TRBV29-1 | . | CSVERQWRGEQYF | TGCAGCGTTGAACGACAGTGGCGGGGCGAGCAGTACTTC
TRBJ2-2 | . | TRBV5-1 | . | CASSRTANTGELFF | TGCGCCAGCAGCAGGACAGCGAACACCGGGGAGCTGTTTTTT
TRBJ2-2 | . | TRBV7-8 | TRBD2 | CASSLLAGDTGELFF | TGTGCCAGCAGCTTACTAGCGGGGGACACCGGGGAGCTGTTTTTT
TRBJ2-1 | . | TRBV4-1 | . | CASSQDPTYNEQFF | TGCGCCAGCAGCCAAGACCCGACCTACAATGAGCAGTTCTTC
TRBJ2-1 | . | TRBV9 | . | CASSVSWTLYNEQFF | TGTGCCAGCAGCGTGTCCTGGACTCTATACAATGAGCAGTTCTTC
TRBJ2-7 | . | TRBV5-1 | TRBD2 | CASSPAGGSYEQYF | TGCGCCAGCAGCCCAGCGGGAGGCTCCTACGAGCAGTACTTC
TRBJ1-6 | . | TRBV30 | . | CAWSNGKTNSPLHF | TGTGCCTGGAGCAACGGGAAGACGAATTCACCCCTCCACTTT
TRBJ1-3 | . | TRBV2 | . | CASMREPGNTIYF | TGTGCCAGCATGAGGGAGCCTGGAAACACCATATATTTT
TRBJ2-3 | . | TRBV6-4 | TRBD1 | CASRTDRVRPTDTQYF | TGTGCCAGCAGGACCGACAGGGTAAGACCCACAGATACGCAGTATTTT
TRBJ2-1 | . | TRBV7-8 | . | CASSPGRSYNEQFF | TGTGCCAGCAGCCCTGGAAGGTCCTACAATGAGCAGTTCTTC
TRBJ2-7 | . | TRBV9 | . | CASSVGGHGSSYEQYF | TGTGCCAGCAGCGTAGGGGGCCATGGAAGCTCCTACGAGCAGTACTTC
TRBJ2-3 | . | TRBV5-6 | . | CASSLGSGADTQYF | TGTGCCAGCAGCTTGGGCAGTGGCGCAGATACGCAGTATTTT
TRBJ1-4 | . | TRBV7-2 | TRBD1 | CASSPLRQGGTEKLFF | TGTGCCAGCAGCCCCCTTAGACAGGGAGGGACAGAAAAACTGTTTTTT
TRBJ2-1 | . | TRBV5-1 | . | CASSLAGIDYNEQFF | TGCGCCAGCAGCTTGGCCGGGATCGACTACAATGAGCAGTTCTTC
TRBJ2-7 | . | TRBV9 | TRBD2 | CASSGAGGPYEQYF | TGTGCCAGCAGCGGAGCGGGAGGGCCCTACGAGCAGTACTTC
TRBJ1-5 | . | TRBV2 | . | CASKPGTSDQPQHF | TGTGCCAGCAAACCCGGGACATCGGATCAGCCCCAGCATTTT
TRBJ2-2 | . | TRBV18 | . | CASSPNRANTGELFF | TGTGCCAGCTCACCGAACAGGGCGAACACCGGGGAGCTGTTTTTT
TRBJ2-7 | . | TRBV9 | . | CASSVAEGREQYF | TGTGCCAGCAGCGTAGCCGAGGGAAGGGAGCAGTACTTC
TRBJ2-7 | . | TRBV2 | TRBD2 | CASSRRSGSSYEQYF | TGTGCCAGCTCTCGAAGGAGCGGGAGCTCCTACGAGCAGTACTTC
TRBJ2-7 | . | TRBV6-5 | TRBD2 | CASGGLAGAYEQYF | TGTGCCAGTGGGGGACTAGCGGGAGCTTACGAGCAGTACTTC